The clone carrying this TCR beta chain was counted once. TCRdb keeps only in-frame clones here, not all; method: immunoSEQ multiplex PCR. The sample lists over 250,000 clones; roughly 86% were seen once. Donors in Cohort 3 counted as recovered after two negative PCRs, clearance, or symptom resolution. The data derive from a study of blood T cell repertoires in COVID-19. Germline loops: CDR1 MDHEN, CDR2 SYDVKM. The length of the CDR3 is 15 residues. V lost 2 bases to trimming and J lost 8 bases, with 16 bases between them. The chain recombines TRBV28 with TRBJ1-3, with a weak D call TRBD1 (5 bases). This sequence originates from a woman between 18 and 29 years old who had recovered from COVID-19. The material sequenced was PBMCs or T cells enriched from blood (not recorded which). CDR3 DNA: TGTGCCAGCAGTTTAATCGGGGCTTGGGGGGACACCATATATTTT. This codes for CASSLIGAWGDTIYF.